The T cell receptor (beta chain) described here comes from a study of early T cells in non-severe SARS-CoV-2 infection. Background on the study: Chains stayed unpaired after sequencing of bulk RNA from unsorted whole blood.

This clonotype came up a few times. Germline V gene sequence: CDR1 SGHDN, CDR2 FVKESK. Trimming shortened V by 4 bases and J by 3 bases, and 18 bases separated the two germline ends. The CDR3 runs to 16 residues. TCRdb itself ran the 5' RACE reads through MiXCR, one entry per CDR3 protein. The table records about 50,000 distinct CDR3 sequences, 9.5% to 15% of them present only once. This receptor was obtained from an adult who was a healthcare worker with PCR-confirmed SARS-CoV-2 infection or an uninfected control (not recorded which). The material sequenced was whole blood, taken at baseline. The V call is TRBV14, the J call TRBJ1-1; a possible D gene is TRBD1 (5 bases). The CDR3 bases are TGTGCCAGCAGCCGACCAAAAACAGGAACGGACACTGAAGCTTTCTTT. Amino acids: CASSRPKTGTDTEAFF.